This TCR beta chain was found in a study of identical twins. Concerning this clonotype itself: Antigen: not known.

Healthy Caucasians provided all donations. The authors used template switching to add a universal primer site and gave cDNA unique molecular identifiers. TCRdb recomputed calls from the 5' RACE reads with MiXCR, one row per CDR3 protein. In the table there are hundreds of thousands of distinct CDR3 sequences, roughly an eighth of which are singletons. Broader study findings: Models, which agreed with sharing between unrelated individuals, nonetheless underestimated the out-of-frame TCR alpha sharing seen in monozygotic twins. Insertions ran lower in abundant cord blood beta clonotypes, though not in memory repertoires.

The germline CDR1 and CDR2 sequences are SGDLS and YYNGEE. This CDR3 comprises 15 residues. Trimming at V came to 3 bases and at J to 5 bases, leaving 10 bases not matched to a gene. This sample also belongs to another study, concerning yellow fever vaccine responses in identical twins.

Sequencing was carried out using PBMCs. This TCR was recovered from a woman aged 18-35 years in good health. The rearrangement links TRBV9 to TRBJ2-7; 8 bases map to TRBD2. CDR3 in amino acids: CASSASGLERHEQYF. CDR3 nucleotides: TGTGCCAGCAGCGCGTCGGGACTAGAACGCCACGAGCAGTACTTC.